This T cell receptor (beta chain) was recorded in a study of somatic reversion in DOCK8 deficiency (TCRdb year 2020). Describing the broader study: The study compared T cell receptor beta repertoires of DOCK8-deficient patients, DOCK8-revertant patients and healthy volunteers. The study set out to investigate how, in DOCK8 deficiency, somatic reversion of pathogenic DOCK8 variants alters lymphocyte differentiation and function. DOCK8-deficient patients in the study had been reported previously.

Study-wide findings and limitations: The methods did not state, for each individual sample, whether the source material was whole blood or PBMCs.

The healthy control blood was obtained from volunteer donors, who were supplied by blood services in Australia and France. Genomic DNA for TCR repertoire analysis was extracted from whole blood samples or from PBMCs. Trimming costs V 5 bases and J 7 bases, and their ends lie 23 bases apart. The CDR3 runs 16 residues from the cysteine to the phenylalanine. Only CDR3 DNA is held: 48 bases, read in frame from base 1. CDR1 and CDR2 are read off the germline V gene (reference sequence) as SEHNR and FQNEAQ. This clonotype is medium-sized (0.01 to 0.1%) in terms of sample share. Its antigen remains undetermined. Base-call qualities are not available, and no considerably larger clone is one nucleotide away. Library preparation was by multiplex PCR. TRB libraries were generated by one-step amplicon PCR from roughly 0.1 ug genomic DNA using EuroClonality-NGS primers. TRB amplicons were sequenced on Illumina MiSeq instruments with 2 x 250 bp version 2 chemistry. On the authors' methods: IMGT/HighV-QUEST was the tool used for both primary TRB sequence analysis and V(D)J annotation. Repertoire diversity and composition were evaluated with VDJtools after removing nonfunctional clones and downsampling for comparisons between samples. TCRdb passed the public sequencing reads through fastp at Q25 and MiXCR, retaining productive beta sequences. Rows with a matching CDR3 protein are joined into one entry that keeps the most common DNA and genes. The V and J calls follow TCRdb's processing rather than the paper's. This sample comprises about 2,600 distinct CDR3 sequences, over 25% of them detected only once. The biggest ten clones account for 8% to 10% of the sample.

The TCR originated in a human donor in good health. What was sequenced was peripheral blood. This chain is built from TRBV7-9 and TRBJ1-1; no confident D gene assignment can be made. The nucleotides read TGTGCCAGCAGCCCCGCTCAGCGGATCGGAAGTGGTGAAGCTTTCTTT. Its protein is CASSPAQRIGSGEAFF. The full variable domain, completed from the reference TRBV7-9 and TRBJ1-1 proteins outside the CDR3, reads DTGVSQNPRHKITKRGQNVTFRCDPISEHNRLYWYRQTLGQGPEFLTYFQNEAQLEKSRLLSDRFSAERPKGSFSTLEIQRTEQGDSAMYLCASSPAQRIGSGEAFFGQGTRLTVV.